The clone carrying this T cell receptor (beta chain) was observed many times. The V gene lost 5 bases and the J gene lost 2 bases, with 16 bases spanning the gap. Looked up from germline, CDR1 is SGHRS and CDR2 is YFSETQ. The CDR3 contains 15 residues. This sample stems from a study of T cells in Graves' hyperthyroidism and ophthalmopathy. Turning to the study itself: Pretreatment peripheral blood was obtained at initial diagnosis.

Amplification yielded TCR beta CDR3 regions, with RNA transcripts as the source. A first-round RT-PCR of the TCR CDR3 used the HTBI primer set. Using its own MiXCR run on the multiplex PCR reads, TCRdb lists one record per CDR3 protein. Here the sample spans 300,000 to 450,000 distinct CDR3 sequences, 15% to 17% being singletons. The sequenced sample was blood. The clonotype originates from a young woman with Graves' hyperthyroidism that later progressed to Graves' ophthalmopathy. This rearrangement joins TRBV5-1 to TRBJ2-5; D unresolved. CDR3 in amino acids: CASSYMIGRQETQYF. In DNA form, the CDR3 reads TGCGCCAGCAGTTATATGATTGGTAGGCAAGAGACCCAGTACTTC.